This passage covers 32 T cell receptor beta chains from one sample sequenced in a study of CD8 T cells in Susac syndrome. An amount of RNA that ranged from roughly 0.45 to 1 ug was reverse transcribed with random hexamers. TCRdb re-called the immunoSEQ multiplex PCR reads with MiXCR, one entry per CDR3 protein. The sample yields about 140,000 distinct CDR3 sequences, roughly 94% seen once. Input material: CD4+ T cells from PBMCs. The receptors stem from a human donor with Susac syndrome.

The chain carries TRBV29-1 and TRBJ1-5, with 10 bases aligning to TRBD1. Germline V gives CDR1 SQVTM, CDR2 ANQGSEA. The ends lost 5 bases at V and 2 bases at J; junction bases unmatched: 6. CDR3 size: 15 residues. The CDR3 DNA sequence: TGCAGCGTTATCACCGGGACAGGGGGCAATCAGCCCCAGCATTTT. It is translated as CSVITGTGGNQPQHF. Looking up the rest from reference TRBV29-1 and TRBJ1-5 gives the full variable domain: SAVISQKPSRDICQRGTSLTIQCQVDSQVTMMFWYRQQPGQSLTLIATANQGSEATYESGFVIDKFPISRPNLTFSTLTVSNMSPEDSSIYLCSVITGTGGNQPQHFGDGTRLSIL.

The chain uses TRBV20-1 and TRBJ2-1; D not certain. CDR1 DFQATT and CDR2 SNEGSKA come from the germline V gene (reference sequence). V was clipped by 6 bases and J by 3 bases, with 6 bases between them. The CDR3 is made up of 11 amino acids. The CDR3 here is CSARNYNEQFF. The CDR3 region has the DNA TGCAGTGCCCGTAACTACAATGAGCAGTTCTTC.

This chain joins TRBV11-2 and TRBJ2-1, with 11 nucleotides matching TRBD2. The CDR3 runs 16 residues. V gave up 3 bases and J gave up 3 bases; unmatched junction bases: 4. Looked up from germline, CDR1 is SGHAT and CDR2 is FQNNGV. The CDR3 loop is CASSFSGRAYYNEQFF. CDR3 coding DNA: TGTGCCAGCAGCTTTAGCGGGAGGGCCTACTACAATGAGCAGTTCTTC. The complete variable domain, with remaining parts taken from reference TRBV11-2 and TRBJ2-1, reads EAGVAQSPRYKIIEKRQSVAFWCNPISGHATLYWYQQILGQGPKLLIQFQNNGVVDDSQLPKDRFSAERLKGVDSTLKIQPAKLEDSAVYLCASSFSGRAYYNEQFFGPGTRLTVL.

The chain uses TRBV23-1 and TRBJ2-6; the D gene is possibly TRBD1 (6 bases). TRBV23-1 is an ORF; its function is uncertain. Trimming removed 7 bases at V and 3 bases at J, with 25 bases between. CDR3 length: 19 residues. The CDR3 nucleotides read TGCGCCAGCACCATACCCCAGACAGGCCCCGTAGGTGGGGCCAACGTCCTGACTTTC. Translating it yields CASTIPQTGPVGGANVLTF.

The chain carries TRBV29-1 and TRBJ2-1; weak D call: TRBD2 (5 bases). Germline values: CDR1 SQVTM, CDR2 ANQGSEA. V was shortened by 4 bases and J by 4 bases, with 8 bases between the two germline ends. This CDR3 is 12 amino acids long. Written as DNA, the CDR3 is TGCAGCGTTGTTCCGGGATACAATGAGCAGTTCTTC. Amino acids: CSVVPGYNEQFF.

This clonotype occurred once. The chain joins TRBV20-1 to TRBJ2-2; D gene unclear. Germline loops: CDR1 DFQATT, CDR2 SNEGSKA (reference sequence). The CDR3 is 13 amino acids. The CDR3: CSARSTNTGELFF. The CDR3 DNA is TGCAGCGCCAGGAGTACGAACACCGGGGAGCTGTTTTTT.

CDR3 DNA: TGTGCCTGGAGTGTTTCCCCAGCCACTGGAAACACCATATATTTT. Amino acids: CAWSVSPATGNTIYF. The chain employs TRBV30 and TRBJ1-3; no clear D. The V gene lost 0 bases and the J gene lost 2 bases, with 11 bases spanning the gap. The CDR3 spans 15 residues. The germline CDR1 and CDR2 sequences are GTSNPN and SVGIG (reference sequence).

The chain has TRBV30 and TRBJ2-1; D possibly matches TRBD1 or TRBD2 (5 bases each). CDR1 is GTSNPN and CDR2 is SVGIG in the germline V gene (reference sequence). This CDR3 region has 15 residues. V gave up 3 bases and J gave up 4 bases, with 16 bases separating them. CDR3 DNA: TGTGCCTGGAGCGGGACGGATTTTTCATACAATGAGCAGTTCTTC. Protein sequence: CAWSGTDFSYNEQFF.

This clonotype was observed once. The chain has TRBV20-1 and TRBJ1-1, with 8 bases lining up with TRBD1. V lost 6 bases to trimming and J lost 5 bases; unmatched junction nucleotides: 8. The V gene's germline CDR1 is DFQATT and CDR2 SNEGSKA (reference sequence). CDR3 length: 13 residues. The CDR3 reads CSAPGQGGTEAFF. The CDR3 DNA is TGCAGTGCACCCGGACAGGGCGGGACTGAAGCTTTCTTT.

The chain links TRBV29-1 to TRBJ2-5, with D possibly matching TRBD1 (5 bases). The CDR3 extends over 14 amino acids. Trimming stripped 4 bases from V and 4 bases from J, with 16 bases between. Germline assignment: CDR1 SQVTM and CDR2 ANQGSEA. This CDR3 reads CSVVQGIRAETQYF. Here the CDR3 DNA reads TGCAGCGTTGTTCAGGGTATAAGGGCAGAGACCCAGTACTTC.

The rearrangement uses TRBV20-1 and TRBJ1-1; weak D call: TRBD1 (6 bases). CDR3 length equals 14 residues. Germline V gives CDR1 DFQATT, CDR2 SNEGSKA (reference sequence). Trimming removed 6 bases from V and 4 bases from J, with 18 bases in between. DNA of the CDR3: TGCAGTGCCAGATCCGGGGGGCGGGGCACTGAAGCTTTCTTT. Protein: CSARSGGRGTEAFF.

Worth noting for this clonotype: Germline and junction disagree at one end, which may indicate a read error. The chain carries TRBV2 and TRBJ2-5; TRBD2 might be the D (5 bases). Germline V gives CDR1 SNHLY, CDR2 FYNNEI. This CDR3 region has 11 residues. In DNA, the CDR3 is TGTGCCAGCAGTGAAGAGAGGGCTTTGGACTTC. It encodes CASSEERALDF.

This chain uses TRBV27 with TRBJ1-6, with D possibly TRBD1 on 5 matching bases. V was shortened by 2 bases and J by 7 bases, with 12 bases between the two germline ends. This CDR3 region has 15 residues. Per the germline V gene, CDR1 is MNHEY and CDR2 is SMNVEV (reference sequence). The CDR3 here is CASSLGARRNSPLHF. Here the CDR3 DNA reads TGTGCCAGCAGTTTAGGGGCACGTAGAAATTCACCCCTCCACTTT.

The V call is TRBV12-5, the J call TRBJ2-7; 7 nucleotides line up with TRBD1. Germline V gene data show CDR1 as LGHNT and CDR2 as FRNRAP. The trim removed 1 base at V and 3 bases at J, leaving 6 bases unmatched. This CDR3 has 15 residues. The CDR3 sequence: CASGLEPGQNYEQYF. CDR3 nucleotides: TGTGCTAGTGGTTTGGAACCGGGACAGAACTACGAGCAGTACTTC.

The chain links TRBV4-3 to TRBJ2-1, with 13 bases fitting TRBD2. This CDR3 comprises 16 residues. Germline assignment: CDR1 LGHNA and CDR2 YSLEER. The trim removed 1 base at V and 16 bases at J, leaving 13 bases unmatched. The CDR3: CASSQGGGLAGDGQFF. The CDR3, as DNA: TGCGCCAGCAGCCAAGGGGGTGGACTAGCGGGAGACGGACAATTCTTC.

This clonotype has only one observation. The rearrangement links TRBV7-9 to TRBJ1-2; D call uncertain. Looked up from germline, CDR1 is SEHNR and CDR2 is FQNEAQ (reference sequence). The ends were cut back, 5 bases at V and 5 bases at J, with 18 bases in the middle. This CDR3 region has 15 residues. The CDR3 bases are TGTGCCAGCAGCCCCCCCCGCAGAGGGCAATATGGCTACACCTTC. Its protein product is CASSPPRRGQYGYTF.

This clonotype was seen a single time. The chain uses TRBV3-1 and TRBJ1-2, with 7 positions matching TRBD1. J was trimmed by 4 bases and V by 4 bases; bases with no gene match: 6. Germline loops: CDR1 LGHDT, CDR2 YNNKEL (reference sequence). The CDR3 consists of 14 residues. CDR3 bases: TGTGCCAGCAGCCGGAGGGACAGCCTCTATGGCTACACCTTC. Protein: CASSRRDSLYGYTF.

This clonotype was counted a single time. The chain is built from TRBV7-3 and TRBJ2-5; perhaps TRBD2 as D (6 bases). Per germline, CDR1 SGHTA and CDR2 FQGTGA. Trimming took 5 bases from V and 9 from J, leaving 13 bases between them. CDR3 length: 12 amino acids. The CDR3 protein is CASSLSGGAQYF. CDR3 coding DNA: TGTGCCAGCAGCCTATCCGGGGGTGCCCAGTACTTC.

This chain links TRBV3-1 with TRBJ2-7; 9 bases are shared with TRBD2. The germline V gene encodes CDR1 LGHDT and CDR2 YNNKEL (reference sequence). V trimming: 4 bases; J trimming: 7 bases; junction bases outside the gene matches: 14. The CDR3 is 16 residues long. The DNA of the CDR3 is TGTGCCAGCAGCCCCTCGTTGCAGCGGGGGGTGGTTGAGCAGTACTTC. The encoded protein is CASSPSLQRGVVEQYF.

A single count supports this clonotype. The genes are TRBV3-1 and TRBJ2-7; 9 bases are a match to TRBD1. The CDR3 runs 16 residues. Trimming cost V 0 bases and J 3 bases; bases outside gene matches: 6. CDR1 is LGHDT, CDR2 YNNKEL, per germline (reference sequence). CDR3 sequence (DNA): TGTGCCAGCAGCCAAGATCCGGGACAGGGTGGCTACGAGCAGTACTTC. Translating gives CASSQDPGQGGYEQYF.

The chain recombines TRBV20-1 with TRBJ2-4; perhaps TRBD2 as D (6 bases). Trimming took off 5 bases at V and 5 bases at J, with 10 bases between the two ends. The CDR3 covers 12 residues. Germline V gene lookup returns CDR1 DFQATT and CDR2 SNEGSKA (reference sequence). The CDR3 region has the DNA TGCAGTGCTGCCGGGAGCGAAAACATTCAGTACTTC. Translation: CSAAGSENIQYF.

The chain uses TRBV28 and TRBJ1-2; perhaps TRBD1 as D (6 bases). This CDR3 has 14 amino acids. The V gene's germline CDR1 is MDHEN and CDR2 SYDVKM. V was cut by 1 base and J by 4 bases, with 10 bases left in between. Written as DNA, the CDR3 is TGTGCCAGCAGTTTATTGGGGGGCACCTATGGCTACACCTTC. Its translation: CASSLLGGTYGYTF.

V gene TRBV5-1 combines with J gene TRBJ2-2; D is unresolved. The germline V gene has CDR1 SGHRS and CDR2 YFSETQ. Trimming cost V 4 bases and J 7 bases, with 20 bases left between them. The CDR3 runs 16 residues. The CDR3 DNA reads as TGCGCCAGCAGCGGACCGACGAGGCTGAAGAACGGGGAGCTGTTTTTT. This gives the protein CASSGPTRLKNGELFF.

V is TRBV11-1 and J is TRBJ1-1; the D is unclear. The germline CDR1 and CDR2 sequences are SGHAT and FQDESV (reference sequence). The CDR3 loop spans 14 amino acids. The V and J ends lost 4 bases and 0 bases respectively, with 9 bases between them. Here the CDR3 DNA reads TGTGCCAGCAGCTCAGAAACAGTGAACACTGAAGCTTTCTTT. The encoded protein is CASSSETVNTEAFF.

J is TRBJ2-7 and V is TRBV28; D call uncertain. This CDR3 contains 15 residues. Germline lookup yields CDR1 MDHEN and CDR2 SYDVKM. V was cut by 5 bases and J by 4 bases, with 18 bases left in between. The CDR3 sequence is CASSPQDGLGYEQYF. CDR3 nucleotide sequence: TGTGCCAGCAGTCCCCAGGACGGCCTAGGGTACGAGCAGTACTTC. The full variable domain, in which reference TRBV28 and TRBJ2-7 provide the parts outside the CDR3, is DVKVTQSSRYLVKRTGEKVFLECVQDMDHENMFWYRQDPGLGLRLIYFSYDVKMKEKGDIPEGYSVSREKKERFSLILESASTNQTSMYLCASSPQDGLGYEQYFGPGTRLTVT.

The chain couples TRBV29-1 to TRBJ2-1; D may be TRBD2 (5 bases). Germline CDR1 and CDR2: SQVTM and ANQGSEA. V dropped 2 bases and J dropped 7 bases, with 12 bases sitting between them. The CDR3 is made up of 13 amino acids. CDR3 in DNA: TGCAGCGTTGAATTATCTAGAGGGAATGAGCAGTTCTTC. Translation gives CSVELSRGNEQFF.

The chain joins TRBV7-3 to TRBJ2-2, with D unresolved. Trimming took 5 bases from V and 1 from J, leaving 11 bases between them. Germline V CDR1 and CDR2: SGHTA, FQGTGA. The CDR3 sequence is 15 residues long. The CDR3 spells CASSDRAMNTGELFF. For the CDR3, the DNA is TGTGCCAGCAGCGATCGGGCTATGAACACCGGGGAGCTGTTTTTT.

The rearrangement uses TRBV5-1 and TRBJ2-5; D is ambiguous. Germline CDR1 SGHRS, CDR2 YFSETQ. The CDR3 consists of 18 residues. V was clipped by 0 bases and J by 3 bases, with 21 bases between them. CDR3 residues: CASSLASRWAAKEETQYF. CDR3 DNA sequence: TGCGCCAGCAGCTTGGCCTCAAGGTGGGCAGCTAAGGAAGAGACCCAGTACTTC.

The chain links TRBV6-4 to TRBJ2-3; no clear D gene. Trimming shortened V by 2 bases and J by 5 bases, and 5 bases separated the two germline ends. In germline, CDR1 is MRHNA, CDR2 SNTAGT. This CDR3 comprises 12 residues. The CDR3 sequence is CASSDGEDTQYF. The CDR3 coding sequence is TGTGCCAGCAGTGACGGTGAAGATACGCAGTATTTT.

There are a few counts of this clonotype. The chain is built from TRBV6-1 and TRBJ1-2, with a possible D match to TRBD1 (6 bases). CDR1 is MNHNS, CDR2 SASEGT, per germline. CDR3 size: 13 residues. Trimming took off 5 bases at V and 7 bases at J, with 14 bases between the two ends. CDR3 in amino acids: CASSINRVGGYTF. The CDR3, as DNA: TGTGCCAGCAGTATAAACAGGGTCGGTGGCTACACCTTC.

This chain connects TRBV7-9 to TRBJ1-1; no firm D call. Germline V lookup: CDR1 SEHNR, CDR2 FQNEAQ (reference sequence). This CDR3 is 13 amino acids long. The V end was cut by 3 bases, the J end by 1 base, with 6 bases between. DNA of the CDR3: TGTGCCAGCAGCTTTCCGGGGAACACTGAAGCTTTCTTT. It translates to CASSFPGNTEAFF.

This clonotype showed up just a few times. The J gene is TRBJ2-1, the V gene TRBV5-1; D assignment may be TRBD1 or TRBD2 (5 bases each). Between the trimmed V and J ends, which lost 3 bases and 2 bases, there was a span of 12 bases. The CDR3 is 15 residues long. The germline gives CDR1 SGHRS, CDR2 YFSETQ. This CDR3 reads CASSSGQGTYNEQFF. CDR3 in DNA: TGCGCCAGCAGCTCGGGGCAGGGAACCTACAATGAGCAGTTCTTC.